These 15 T cell receptor beta chains share one sample of origin, sequenced in a study of blood T cell repertoires in COVID-19. Repertoires were generated with immunoSEQ multiplex PCR, while TCRdb's copy carries only in-frame clones and drops some. The sample lists over 50,000 clones; over 75% were seen once. Sequencing was done on a sample of peripheral blood. Receptor source: a man over 45 with active COVID-19.

This clone was detected once. CDR3 amino acids: CASSLTGRGEQYF. The CDR3 nucleotides read TGTGCCAGCAGCCTCACCGGGAGGGGTGAGCAGTACTTC. The rearrangement links TRBV7-2 to TRBJ2-7; TRBD2 matches 8 bases. Trimming cost V 5 bases and J 7 bases; bases outside gene matches: 7. Per the germline V gene, CDR1 is SGHTA and CDR2 is FQGNSA. The CDR3 is 13 amino acids.

This clone came up once. The CDR3 spells CASSQEAGNLYEQYF. CDR3 in DNA: TGCGCCAGCAGCCAAGAAGCAGGTAACCTGTACGAGCAGTACTTC. The V call is TRBV4-3, the J call TRBJ2-7; D unclear. V was pared by 0 bases and J by 4 bases, with 13 bases between. Germline loops: CDR1 LGHNA, CDR2 YSLEER. This CDR3 comprises 15 residues.

This chain links TRBV28 with TRBJ2-1, with TRBD1 matching 10 bases. The germline CDR1 and CDR2 sequences are MDHEN and SYDVKM. CDR3 length: 16 amino acids. V gave up 0 bases and J gave up 5 bases; unmatched junction bases: 4. CDR3 sequence (DNA): TGTGCCAGCAGTTTATGGGGGACAGGGGAGGACAATGAGCAGTTCTTC. Protein sequence: CASSLWGTGEDNEQFF.

This clone occurred once. The V call is TRBV28, the J call TRBJ2-3, with a weak D call TRBD2 (6 bases). Trimming removed 6 bases from V and 2 bases from J, with 15 bases in between. The CDR3 length is 15 residues. The germline gives CDR1 MDHEN, CDR2 SYDVKM. CDR3 in DNA: TGTGCCAGCAGGCCTGGCGGGACGTACACAGATACGCAGTATTTT. Amino acids: CASRPGGTYTDTQYF.

CDR3 nucleotides: TGCGCCAGCAGCCACGAAGGAGGGCTCGAGCAGTACTTC. It encodes CASSHEGGLEQYF. V gene TRBV5-1 combines with J gene TRBJ2-7, with D perhaps TRBD2 (6 bases). V lost 4 bases and J 6 bases, leaving 14 bases between the germline ends. The V gene's germline CDR1 is SGHRS and CDR2 YFSETQ. The CDR3 has 13 amino acids. Full variable domain (missing parts from reference TRBV5-1 and TRBJ2-7): KAGVTQTPRYLIKTRGQQVTLSCSPISGHRSVSWYQQTPGQGLQFLFEYFSETQRNKGNFPGRFSGRQFSNSRSEMNVSTLELGDSALYLCASSHEGGLEQYFGPGTRLTVT.

The CDR3 sequence is CATSGSIGGVNTEAFF. The CDR3 DNA sequence: TGTGCCACCAGTGGCTCGATCGGCGGGGTGAACACTGAAGCTTTCTTT. The chain is built from TRBV24-1 and TRBJ1-1; D is unclear. The CDR3 consists of 16 residues. V was pared by 5 bases and J by 0 bases, with 15 bases between. Germline V lookup: CDR1 KGHDR, CDR2 SFDVKD.

The genes are TRBV11-2 and TRBJ2-7, with D perhaps TRBD2 (5 bases). The CDR3 runs 14 residues. Germline CDR1 reads SGHAT; CDR2 reads FQNNGV. Between the trimmed V and J ends, which lost 4 bases and 7 bases, there was a span of 17 bases. CDR3 nucleotides: TGTGCCAGCAGCTCTATCGTGGGAGCTAGGGAGCAGTACTTC. Translating it yields CASSSIVGAREQYF.

V gene TRBV19 combines with J gene TRBJ1-1; no reliable D call. The V and J ends lost 7 bases and 5 bases respectively, with 20 bases between them. The germline V gene has CDR1 LNHDA and CDR2 SQIVND (reference sequence). The CDR3 contains 15 residues. The CDR3 here is CASTDRGRVVTEAFF. In DNA form, the CDR3 reads TGTGCCAGTACTGATCGAGGGAGGGTAGTGACTGAAGCTTTCTTT.

The J gene is TRBJ2-2, the V gene TRBV7-2, with 11 bases aligning to TRBD1. Germline lookup yields CDR1 SGHTA and CDR2 FQGNSA. With V trimmed by 6 bases and J by 3 bases, 3 bases remained unmatched. The CDR3 totals 15 residues. The CDR3 DNA sequence: TGTGCCAGCAGGGGGGGACAGGGGGACACCGGGGAGCTGTTTTTT. This encodes CASRGGQGDTGELFF.

This clone came up once. The CDR3 coding sequence is TGTGCCAGCAGTTACCTCCCAGGGGACGAAAAACTGTTTTTT. Its protein product is CASSYLPGDEKLFF. The chain employs TRBV6-6 and TRBJ1-4, with D possibly being TRBD1 (6 bases). This CDR3 spans 14 amino acids. Trimming shortened V by 2 bases and J by 8 bases, and 12 bases separated the two germline ends. CDR1 and CDR2 from the germline V gene are MNHNY and SVGAGI (reference sequence).

About this clone itself: Other DNA sequences of this sample code for an identical CDR3. V usage is TRBV7-3 and J usage is TRBJ2-2; D is uncertain. Trimming removed 2 bases from V and 5 bases from J, with 6 bases in between. The CDR3 contains 13 residues. Looked up from germline, CDR1 is SGHTA and CDR2 is FQGTGA. The CDR3 protein is CASSLGSTGELFF. The CDR3 DNA reads TGTGCCAGCAGCTTAGGCTCTACCGGGGAGCTGTTTTTT.

This clone was observed once. The chain has TRBV7-2 and TRBJ1-1; 11 bases align to TRBD1. This CDR3 is 19 amino acids long. V shed 5 bases, J shed 1 base, and the junction held 15 bases outside the gene matches. Germline CDR1 reads SGHTA; CDR2 reads FQGNSA. The CDR3, as DNA: TGTGCCAGCAGCCAGAGGGCGCCGGGACAGGGGGTCCCGAACACTGAAGCTTTCTTT. Its translation is CASSQRAPGQGVPNTEAFF.

The gene calls are TRBV9 and TRBJ2-2; D is undetermined. The CDR3 loop spans 14 amino acids. The germline V gene has CDR1 SGDLS and CDR2 YYNGEE. V was cut by 4 bases and J by 6 bases, with 13 bases left in between. CDR3 amino acids: CASSSSFISGELFF. CDR3 in DNA: TGTGCCAGCAGCTCTAGTTTTATATCCGGGGAGCTGTTTTTT.

The chain carries TRBV7-2 and TRBJ2-7; a possible D gene is TRBD2 (5 bases). The V gene lost 6 bases and the J gene lost 0 bases, with 15 bases spanning the gap. Germline CDR1 reads SGHTA; CDR2 reads FQGNSA. The CDR3 covers 15 residues. In DNA form, the CDR3 reads TGTGCCAGCAGTTTGGACTCCCGAAGCTCCTACGAGCAGTACTTC. Amino acids: CASSLDSRSSYEQYF.

The V and J genes are TRBV28 and TRBJ2-5, with D possibly TRBD1 on 5 matching bases. Germline CDR1 and CDR2: MDHEN and SYDVKM. V shed 3 bases and J shed 5 bases, with 10 bases lying between them. The CDR3 has 13 residues. The CDR3 spells CASSFLGRETQYF. DNA of the CDR3: TGTGCCAGCAGTTTCCTGGGGCGGGAGACCCAGTACTTC. The variable domain in full, completed from reference TRBV28 and TRBJ2-5, reads DVKVTQSSRYLVKRTGEKVFLECVQDMDHENMFWYRQDPGLGLRLIYFSYDVKMKEKGDIPEGYSVSREKKERFSLILESASTNQTSMYLCASSFLGRETQYFGPGTRLLVL.